Shown below are 2 T cell receptor beta chains from a single sample sequenced in a study of shared clonotypes between healthy human individuals (dated by TCRdb to the early 2020s). The library relied on the immunoSEQ multiplex PCR assay. Drawn from immuneACCESS, this table holds only the in-frame rearrangements with V and J called that TCRdb kept. Clones are partly lost; checked studies trace under half to an unresolved V gene and leave the rest unexplained. In this sample the table shows just over 2,000,000 clones, 85% to 95% of which occur a single time. The ten largest clones take up 0.1% to 0.15% of the sample. Sample: naive CD4+ T cells sorted from blood. The sample's cell subset or site label is to be understood as: CD45RA+ positively selected. These receptors were collected from a man younger than 35 in good health.

This chain uses TRBV9 with TRBJ2-3; possibly TRBD1 for D (6 bases). V was shortened by 4 bases and J by 2 bases, with 14 bases between the two germline ends. CDR3 length: 15 amino acids. Germline V gene lookup returns CDR1 SGDLS and CDR2 YYNGEE. This CDR3 is CASSPSGQTTDTQYF. As DNA, the CDR3 is TGTGCCAGCAGCCCCTCGGGACAAACCACAGATACGCAGTATTTT.

The V call is TRBV20-1, the J call TRBJ2-7; D is unresolved. CDR1 is DFQATT, CDR2 SNEGSKA, per germline (reference sequence). V was cut by 5 bases and J by 4 bases, with 9 bases left in between. CDR3 length equals 11 residues. The CDR3 DNA is TGCAGTGCTGGGCGCAGGTACGAGCAGTACTTC. Its translation is CSAGRRYEQYF.